Here is one T cell receptor (beta chain) with its context. Its cognate antigen is unknown. The data belong to a study of OX40 agonist ivuxolimab in advanced cancers. About the study: Under the entry rules, prior anti-PD-1, anti-PD-L1 or anti-CTLA-4 therapy was allowed, and about 40% had some.

V lost 3 bases, J lost 4 bases, and 4 bases lay in between. The germline V gene encodes CDR1 KGHSH and CDR2 LQKENI. This CDR3 region has 13 residues. Study-level points and caveats: Expanded clones were, on average, more numerous among CD8+ T cells than CD4+. Certain nonresponding patients likewise had low normalized T-cell clonal expansion.

At cycle 4 day 1, cycle 7 day 1, and baseline, blood was sampled. Sequencing was performed with immunoSEQ multiplex PCR; in TCRdb, only in-frame clones are kept and a portion is missing. Here the sample spans roughly 13,000 clones, 70% to 85% being singletons. The V gene is TRBV18, the J gene TRBJ2-6; D gene unclear. This clonotype was obtained from an adult with an advanced solid tumor such as melanoma, head and neck, liver or kidney cancer. This specimen was CD4+ or CD8+ T cells sorted from blood, taken in a trial of the OX40 agonist ivuxolimab. CDR3 loop: CASSPGGANVLTF. DNA of the CDR3: TGTGCCAGCTCACCGGGGGGGGCCAACGTCCTGACTTTC. Looking up the rest from reference TRBV18 and TRBJ2-6 gives the full variable domain: NAGVMQNPRHLVRRRGQEARLRCSPMKGHSHVYWYRQLPEEGLKFMVYLQKENIIDESGMPKERFSAEFPKEGPSILRIQQVVRGDSAAYFCASSPGGANVLTFGAGSRLTVL.